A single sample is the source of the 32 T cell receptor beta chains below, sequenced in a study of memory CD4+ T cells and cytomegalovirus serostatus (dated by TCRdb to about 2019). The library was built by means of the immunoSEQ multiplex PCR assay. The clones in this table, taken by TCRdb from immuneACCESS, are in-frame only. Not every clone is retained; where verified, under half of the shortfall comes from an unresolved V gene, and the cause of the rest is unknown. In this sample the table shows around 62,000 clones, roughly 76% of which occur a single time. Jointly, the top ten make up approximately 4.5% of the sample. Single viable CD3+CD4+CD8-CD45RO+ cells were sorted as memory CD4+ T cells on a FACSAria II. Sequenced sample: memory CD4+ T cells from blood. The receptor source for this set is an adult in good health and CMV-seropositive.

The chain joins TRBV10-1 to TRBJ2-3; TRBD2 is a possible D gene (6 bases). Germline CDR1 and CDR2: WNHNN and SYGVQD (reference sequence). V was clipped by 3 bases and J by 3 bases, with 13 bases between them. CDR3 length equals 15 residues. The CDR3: CASSEGIAVTDTQYF. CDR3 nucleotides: TGCGCCAGCAGTGAAGGAATAGCGGTGACAGATACGCAGTATTTT.

This CDR3 reads CASSPRTLILALQETQYF. DNA for the CDR3: TGTGCCAGCAGTCCCAGGACTCTAATACTAGCACTACAAGAGACCCAGTACTTC. The chain employs TRBV28 and TRBJ2-5, with a tentative D call TRBD2 (6 bases). Germline CDR1 and CDR2: MDHEN and SYDVKM. Deletions cut 5 bases from V and 2 bases from J, with 24 bases between. The CDR3 sequence is 18 residues long.

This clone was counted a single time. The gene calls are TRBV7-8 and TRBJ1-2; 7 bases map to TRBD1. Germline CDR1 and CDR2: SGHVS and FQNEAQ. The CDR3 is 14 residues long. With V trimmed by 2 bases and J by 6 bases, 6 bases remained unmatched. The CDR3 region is CASSLTGEPNGYTF. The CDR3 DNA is TGTGCCAGCAGCTTAACAGGGGAGCCGAATGGCTACACCTTC.

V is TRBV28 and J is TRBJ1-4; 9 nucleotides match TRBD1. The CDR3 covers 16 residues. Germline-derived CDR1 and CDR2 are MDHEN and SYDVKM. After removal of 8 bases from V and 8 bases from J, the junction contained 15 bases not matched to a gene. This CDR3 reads CASYTGGILSWEKLFF. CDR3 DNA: TGTGCCAGCTACACAGGGGGCATTCTATCGTGGGAAAAACTGTTTTTT.

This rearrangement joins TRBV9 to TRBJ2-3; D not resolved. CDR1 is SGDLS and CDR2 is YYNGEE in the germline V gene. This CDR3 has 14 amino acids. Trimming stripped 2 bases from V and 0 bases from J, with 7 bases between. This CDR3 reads CASSVDGSTDTQYF. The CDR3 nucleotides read TGTGCCAGCAGCGTCGACGGTAGCACAGATACGCAGTATTTT.

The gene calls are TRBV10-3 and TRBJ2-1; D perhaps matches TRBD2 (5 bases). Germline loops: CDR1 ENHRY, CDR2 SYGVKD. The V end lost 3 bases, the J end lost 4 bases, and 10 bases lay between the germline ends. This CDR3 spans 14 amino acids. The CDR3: CAISEPGRYNEQFF. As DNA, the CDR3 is TGTGCCATCAGTGAACCGGGAAGATACAATGAGCAGTTCTTC.

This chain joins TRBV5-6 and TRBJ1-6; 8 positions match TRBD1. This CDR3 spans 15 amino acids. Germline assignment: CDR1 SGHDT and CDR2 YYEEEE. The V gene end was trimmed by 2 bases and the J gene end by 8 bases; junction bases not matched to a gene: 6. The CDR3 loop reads CASSFSDRDDSPLHF. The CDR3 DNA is TGTGCCAGCAGCTTCTCGGACAGGGACGATTCACCCCTCCACTTT.

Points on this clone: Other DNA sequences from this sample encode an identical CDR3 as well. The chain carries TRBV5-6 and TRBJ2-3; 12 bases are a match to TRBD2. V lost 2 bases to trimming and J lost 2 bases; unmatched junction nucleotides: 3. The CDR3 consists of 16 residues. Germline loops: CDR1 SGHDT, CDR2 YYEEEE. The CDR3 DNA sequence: TGTGCCAGCAGCTTACGACTAGCGGGAGTCACAGATACGCAGTATTTT. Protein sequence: CASSLRLAGVTDTQYF.

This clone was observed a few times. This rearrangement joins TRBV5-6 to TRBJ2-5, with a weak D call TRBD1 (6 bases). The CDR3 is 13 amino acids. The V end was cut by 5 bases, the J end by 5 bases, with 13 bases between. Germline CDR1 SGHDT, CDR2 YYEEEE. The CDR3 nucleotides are TGTGCCAGCAGACCACAGGGTCAGGAGACCCAGTACTTC. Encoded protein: CASRPQGQETQYF.

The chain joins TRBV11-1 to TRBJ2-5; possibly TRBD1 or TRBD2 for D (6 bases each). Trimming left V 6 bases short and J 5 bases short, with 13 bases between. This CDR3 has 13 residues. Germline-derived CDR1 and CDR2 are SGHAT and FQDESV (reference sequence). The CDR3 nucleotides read TGTGCCAGCAGATCCCGGGGGCAGGAGACCCAGTACTTC. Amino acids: CASRSRGQETQYF.

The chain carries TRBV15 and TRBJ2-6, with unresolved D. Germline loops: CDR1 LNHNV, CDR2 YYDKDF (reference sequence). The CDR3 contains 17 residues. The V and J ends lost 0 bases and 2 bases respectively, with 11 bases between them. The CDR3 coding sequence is TGTGCCACCAGCAGAGATCCGGGCCGGGCTGGGGCCAACGTCCTGACTTTC. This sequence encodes CATSRDPGRAGANVLTF.

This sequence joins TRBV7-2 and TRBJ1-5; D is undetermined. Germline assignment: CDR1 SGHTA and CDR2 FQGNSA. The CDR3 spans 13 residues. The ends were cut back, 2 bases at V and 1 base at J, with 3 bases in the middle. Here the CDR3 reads CASSLSSNQPQHF. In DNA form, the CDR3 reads TGTGCCAGCAGCTTAAGCAGCAATCAGCCCCAGCATTTT.

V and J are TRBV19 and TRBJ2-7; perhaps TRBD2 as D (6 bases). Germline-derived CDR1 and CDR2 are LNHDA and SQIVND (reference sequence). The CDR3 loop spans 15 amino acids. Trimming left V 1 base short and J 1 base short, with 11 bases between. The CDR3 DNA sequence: TGTGCCAGTAGTATAGTCGGGGGACTGTCCTACGAGCAGTACTTC. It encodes CASSIVGGLSYEQYF. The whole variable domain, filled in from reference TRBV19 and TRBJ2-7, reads DGGITQSPKYLFRKEGQNVTLSCEQNLNHDAMYWYRQDPGQGLRLIYYSQIVNDFQKGDIAEGYSVSREKKESFPLTVTSAQKNPTAFYLCASSIVGGLSYEQYFGPGTRLTVT.

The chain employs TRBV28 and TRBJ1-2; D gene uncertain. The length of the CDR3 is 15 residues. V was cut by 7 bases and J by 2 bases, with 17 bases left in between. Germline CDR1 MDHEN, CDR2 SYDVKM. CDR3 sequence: CASNPSPEGNYGYTF. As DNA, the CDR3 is TGTGCCAGCAATCCCTCTCCCGAGGGAAACTATGGCTACACCTTC.

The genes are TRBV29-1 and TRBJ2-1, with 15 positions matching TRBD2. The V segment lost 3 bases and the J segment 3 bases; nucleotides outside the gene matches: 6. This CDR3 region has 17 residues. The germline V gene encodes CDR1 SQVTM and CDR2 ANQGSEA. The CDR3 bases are TGCAGCGTTGAGGGGACTAGCGGGAGGCCCGACTACAATGAGCAGTTCTTC. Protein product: CSVEGTSGRPDYNEQFF.

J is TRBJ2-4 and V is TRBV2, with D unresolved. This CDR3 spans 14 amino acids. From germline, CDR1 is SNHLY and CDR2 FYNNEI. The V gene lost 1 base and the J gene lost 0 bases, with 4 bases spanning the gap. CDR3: CASSEGIAKNIQYF. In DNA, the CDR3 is TGTGCCAGCAGTGAAGGGATAGCCAAAAACATTCAGTACTTC.

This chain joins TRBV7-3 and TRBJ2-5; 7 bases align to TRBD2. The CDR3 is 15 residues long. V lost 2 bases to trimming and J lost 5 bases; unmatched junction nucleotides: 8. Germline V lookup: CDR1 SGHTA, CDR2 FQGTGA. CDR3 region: CASSLGGREGETQYF. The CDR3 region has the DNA TGTGCCAGCAGCTTAGGCGGGAGAGAGGGGGAGACCCAGTACTTC.

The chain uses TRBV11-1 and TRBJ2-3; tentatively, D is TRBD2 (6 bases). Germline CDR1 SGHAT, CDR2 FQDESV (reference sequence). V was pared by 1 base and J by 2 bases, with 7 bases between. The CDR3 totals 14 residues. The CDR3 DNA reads TGTGCCAGCAGCTTAGGGAGGGCCACAGATACGCAGTATTTT. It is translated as CASSLGRATDTQYF.

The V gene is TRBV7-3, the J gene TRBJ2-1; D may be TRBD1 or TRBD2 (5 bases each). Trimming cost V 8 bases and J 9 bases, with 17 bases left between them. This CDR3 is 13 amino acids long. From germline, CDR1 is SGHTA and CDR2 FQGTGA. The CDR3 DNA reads TGTGCCAGCTCCCCGGTGGGGGTCGCTGAGCAGTTCTTC. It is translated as CASSPVGVAEQFF. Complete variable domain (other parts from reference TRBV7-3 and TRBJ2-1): GAGVSQTPSNKVTEKGKYVELRCDPISGHTALYWYRQSLGQGPEFLIYFQGTGAADDSGLPNDRFFAVRPEGSVSTLKIQRTERGDSAVYLCASSPVGVAEQFFGPGTRLTVL.

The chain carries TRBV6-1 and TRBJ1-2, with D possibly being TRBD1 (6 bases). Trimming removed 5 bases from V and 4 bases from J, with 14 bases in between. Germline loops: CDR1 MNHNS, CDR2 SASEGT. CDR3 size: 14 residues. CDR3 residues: CASSPTGFGYGYTF. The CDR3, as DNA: TGTGCCAGCAGTCCAACAGGGTTCGGCTATGGCTACACCTTC.

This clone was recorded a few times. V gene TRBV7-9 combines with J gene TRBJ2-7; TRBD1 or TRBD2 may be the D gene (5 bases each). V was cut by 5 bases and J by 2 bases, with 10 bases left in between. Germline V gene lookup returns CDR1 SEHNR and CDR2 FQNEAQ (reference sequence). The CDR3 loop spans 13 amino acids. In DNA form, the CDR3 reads TGTGCCAGCAGCCGTAGAGGGGCCTACGAGCAGTACTTC. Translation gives CASSRRGAYEQYF.

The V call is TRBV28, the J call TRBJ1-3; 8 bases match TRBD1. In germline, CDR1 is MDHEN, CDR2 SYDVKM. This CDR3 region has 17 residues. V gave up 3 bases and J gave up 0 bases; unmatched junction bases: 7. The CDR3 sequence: CASSLTGASNSGNTIYF. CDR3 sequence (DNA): TGTGCCAGCAGTTTGACAGGGGCCTCAAACTCTGGAAACACCATATATTTT.

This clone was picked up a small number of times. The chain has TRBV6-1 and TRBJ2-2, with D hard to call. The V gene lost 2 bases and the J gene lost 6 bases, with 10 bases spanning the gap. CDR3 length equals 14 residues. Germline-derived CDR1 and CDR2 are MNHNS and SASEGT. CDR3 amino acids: CASSERPGPGELFF. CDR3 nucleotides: TGTGCCAGCAGTGAACGGCCAGGCCCCGGGGAGCTGTTTTTT.

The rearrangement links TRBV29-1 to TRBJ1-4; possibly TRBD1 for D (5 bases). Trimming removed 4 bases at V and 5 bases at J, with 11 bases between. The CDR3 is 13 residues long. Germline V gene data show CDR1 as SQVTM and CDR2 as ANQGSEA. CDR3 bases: TGCAGCGTTGCATCGGCAGGGAATGAAAAACTGTTTTTT. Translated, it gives CSVASAGNEKLFF. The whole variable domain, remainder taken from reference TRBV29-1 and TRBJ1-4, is SAVISQKPSRDICQRGTSLTIQCQVDSQVTMMFWYRQQPGQSLTLIATANQGSEATYESGFVIDKFPISRPNLTFSTLTVSNMSPEDSSIYLCSVASAGNEKLFFGSGTQLSVL.

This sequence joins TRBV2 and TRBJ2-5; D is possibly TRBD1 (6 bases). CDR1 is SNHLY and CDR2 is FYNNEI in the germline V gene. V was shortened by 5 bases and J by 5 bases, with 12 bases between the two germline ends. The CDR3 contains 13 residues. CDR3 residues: CASSPLQGETQYF. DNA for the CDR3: TGTGCCAGCAGTCCTTTACAGGGTGAGACCCAGTACTTC.

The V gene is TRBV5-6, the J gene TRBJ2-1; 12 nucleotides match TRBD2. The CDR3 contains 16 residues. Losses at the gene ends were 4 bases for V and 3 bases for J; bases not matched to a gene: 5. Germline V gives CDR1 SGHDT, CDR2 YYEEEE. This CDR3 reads CASSLPGLAGYNEQFF. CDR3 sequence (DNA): TGTGCCAGCAGCCTACCGGGACTAGCGGGCTACAATGAGCAGTTCTTC.

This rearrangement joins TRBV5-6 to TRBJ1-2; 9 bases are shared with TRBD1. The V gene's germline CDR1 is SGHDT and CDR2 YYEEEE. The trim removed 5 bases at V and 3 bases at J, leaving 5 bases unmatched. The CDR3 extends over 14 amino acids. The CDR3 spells CASRDRGTDYGYTF. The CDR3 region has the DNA TGTGCCAGCAGGGACAGGGGTACGGACTATGGCTACACCTTC.

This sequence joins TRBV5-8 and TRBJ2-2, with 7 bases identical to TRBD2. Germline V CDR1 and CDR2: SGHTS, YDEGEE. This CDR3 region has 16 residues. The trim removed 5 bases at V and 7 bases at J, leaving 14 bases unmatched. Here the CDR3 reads CASSQVGGPRDGELFF. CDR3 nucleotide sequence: TGTGCCAGCAGTCAAGTGGGAGGGCCAAGGGACGGGGAGCTGTTTTTT.

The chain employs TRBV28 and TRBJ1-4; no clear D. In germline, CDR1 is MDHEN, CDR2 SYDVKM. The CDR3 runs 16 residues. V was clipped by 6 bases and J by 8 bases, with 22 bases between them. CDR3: CASSPRSMSQKEKLFF. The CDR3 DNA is TGTGCCAGCAGCCCACGTAGCATGAGTCAAAAAGAAAAACTGTTTTTT.

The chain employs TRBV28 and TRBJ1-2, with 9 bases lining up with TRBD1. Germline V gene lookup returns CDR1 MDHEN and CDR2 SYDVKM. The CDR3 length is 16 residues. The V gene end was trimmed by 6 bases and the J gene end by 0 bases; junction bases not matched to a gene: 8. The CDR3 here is CASSDGQGKANYGYTF. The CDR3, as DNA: TGTGCCAGCAGCGACGGACAGGGGAAAGCTAACTATGGCTACACCTTC.

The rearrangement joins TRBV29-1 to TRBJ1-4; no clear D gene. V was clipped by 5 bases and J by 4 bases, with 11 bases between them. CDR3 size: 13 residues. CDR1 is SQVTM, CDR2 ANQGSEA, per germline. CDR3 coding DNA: TGCAGCGTTCGAGCGGATGGTAATGAAAAACTGTTTTTT. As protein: CSVRADGNEKLFF. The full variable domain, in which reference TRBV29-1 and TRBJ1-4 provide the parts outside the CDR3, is SAVISQKPSRDICQRGTSLTIQCQVDSQVTMMFWYRQQPGQSLTLIATANQGSEATYESGFVIDKFPISRPNLTFSTLTVSNMSPEDSSIYLCSVRADGNEKLFFGSGTQLSVL.

CDR3: CASSREVIGNTEAFF. Here the CDR3 DNA reads TGTGCCAGCAGCAGGGAGGTAATAGGGAACACTGAAGCTTTCTTT. The rearrangement uses TRBV4-2 and TRBJ1-1; D not resolved. Germline V lookup: CDR1 LGHNA, CDR2 YNFKEQ. Trimming shortened V by 5 bases and J by 1 base, and 14 bases separated the two germline ends. The CDR3 totals 15 residues.